The next 27 T cell receptor beta chains were all read from a single sample in a study of cytomegalovirus exposure and HLA in healthy donors (dated by TCRdb to 2015 to 2018). To prepare the library, the immunoSEQ multiplex PCR assay was applied. For the multiplex PCR, a mixture combining 60 forward primers for TCR Vbeta segments and 13 reverse primers for TCR Jbeta segments was used. Held by TCRdb, this immuneACCESS table contains in-frame sequences only and omits some clones. Under half of the omission traces to an unresolved V gene where checked; the cause of the rest is unknown. The sample table includes tens of thousands of clones. About 9.1% of the sample is held by the ten biggest clonotypes. The sequenced material came from PBMCs. These receptors were collected from a man in his forties or fifties in good health and CMV-seropositive.

The CDR3 loop is CAWRRADRAYGYTF. CDR3 sequence (DNA): TGTGCCTGGAGGAGAGCGGACAGGGCCTATGGCTACACCTTC. The V and J genes are TRBV30 and TRBJ1-2; 8 bases map to TRBD1. The CDR3 totals 14 residues. The V and J ends lost 3 bases and 4 bases, in that order; junction bases with no gene match: 7. The V gene's germline CDR1 is GTSNPN and CDR2 SVGIG (reference sequence).

The chain uses TRBV28 and TRBJ2-1; no definite D call. This CDR3 region has 13 residues. V was trimmed by 2 bases and J by 8 bases, leaving 10 bases between them. CDR1 and CDR2 (germline): MDHEN, SYDVKM. Written as DNA, the CDR3 is TGTGCCAGCAGTTTAACCCACAACCATGAGCAGTTCTTC. Amino acid sequence: CASSLTHNHEQFF.

The chain joins TRBV19 to TRBJ1-1, with D possibly being TRBD1 (6 bases). CDR3 size: 13 residues. Germline loops: CDR1 LNHDA, CDR2 SQIVND (reference sequence). V lost 10 bases and J lost 1, with 13 bases in between. The CDR3 loop reads CATLTGPNTEAFF. CDR3 sequence (DNA): TGTGCCACCCTTACAGGGCCGAACACTGAAGCTTTCTTT.

The chain combines TRBV19 with TRBJ2-2; possible D gene TRBD1, 6 bases. Germline V gene lookup returns CDR1 LNHDA and CDR2 SQIVND (reference sequence). The V and J ends lost 10 bases and 0 bases respectively, with 9 bases between them. This CDR3 has 13 residues. CDR3 sequence (DNA): TGTGCCACAAACAGGGCGAACACCGGGGAGCTGTTTTTT. Its translation is CATNRANTGELFF.

V and J are TRBV6-1 and TRBJ1-5, with D possibly matching TRBD1 (6 bases). Trimming took 3 bases from V and 3 from J, leaving 12 bases between them. The CDR3 loop spans 15 amino acids. CDR1 MNHNS and CDR2 SASEGT come from the germline V gene. CDR3 bases: TGTGCCAGCAGTGAGGCAGACAGGTTCAATCAGCCCCAGCATTTT. It translates to CASSEADRFNQPQHF.

Concerning this clone itself: Compared with germline, one end of the junction differs, possibly owing to a read error. V is TRBV19 and J is TRBJ1-5, with 7 bases matching TRBD1. This CDR3 spans 12 amino acids. CDR1 and CDR2 (germline): LNHDA, SQIVND (reference sequence). The CDR3 nucleotides read TGTGCCAGTAGAATAGGGGGCCAGCCCCAGCATTTT. Amino acid sequence: CASRIGGQPQHF.

The J gene is TRBJ1-2, the V gene TRBV28; maybe TRBD1 (6 bases). CDR3 length: 14 amino acids. V dropped 5 bases and J dropped 3 bases, with 13 bases sitting between them. CDR1 MDHEN and CDR2 SYDVKM come from the germline V gene. CDR3 in DNA: TGTGCCAGCAGTGCAACGCGGACAGACTATGGCTACACCTTC. As protein: CASSATRTDYGYTF.

The chain carries TRBV5-3 and TRBJ1-6; 8 bases are a match to TRBD1. TRBV5-3 is an ORF; its function is uncertain. Losses at the gene ends were 0 bases for V and 13 bases for J; bases not matched to a gene: 9. The CDR3 runs to 15 residues. The CDR3, as DNA: TGTGCCAGAAGCTTGGACCGGGACAGGTGTCGGCCCCTCCACTTT. This sequence encodes CARSLDRDRCRPLHF.

This rearrangement joins TRBV19 to TRBJ2-1; 11 nucleotides align to TRBD2. This CDR3 comprises 15 residues. Germline V gives CDR1 LNHDA, CDR2 SQIVND (reference sequence). V lost 1 base and J lost 8; bases outside the gene matches: 4. The CDR3 here is CASSIGLAGGYEQFF. In DNA, the CDR3 is TGTGCCAGTAGTATAGGGCTAGCGGGAGGCTATGAGCAGTTCTTC.

Comment on this clone: One end of the junction varies from germline; a read error may be responsible. The chain joins TRBV6-5 to TRBJ2-7, with 9 bases that match TRBD1. Germline CDR1 MNHEY, CDR2 SVGAGI. CDR3 length: 14 residues. CDR3 DNA: TGTGCCGGCAGCGGGACAGGGATCTCCTACGAGCAGTACTTC. This codes for CAGSGTGISYEQYF.

The chain recombines TRBV7-2 with TRBJ2-1; TRBD2 matches 9 bases. The CDR3 sequence is 16 residues long. V shed 5 bases and J 4 bases; nucleotides not matched to a gene: 9. Germline V gene sequence: CDR1 SGHTA, CDR2 FQGNSA. The CDR3 DNA is TGTGCCAGCAGCCAAGCGGGGGGAGGGCCTTACAATGAGCAGTTCTTC. This gives the protein CASSQAGGGPYNEQFF.

The chain has TRBV6-5 and TRBJ2-1; D is possibly TRBD2 (5 bases). The CDR3 is made up of 14 amino acids. V shed 7 bases and J shed 0 bases, with 10 bases lying between them. Germline-derived CDR1 and CDR2 are MNHEY and SVGAGI. The CDR3 spells CASMRVPSYNEQFF. In DNA, the CDR3 is TGTGCCAGCATGCGGGTCCCCTCCTACAATGAGCAGTTCTTC.

The chain joins TRBV29-1 to TRBJ2-3; possible D gene TRBD2, 6 bases. CDR3 length: 14 amino acids. Germline assignment: CDR1 SQVTM and CDR2 ANQGSEA. Trimming removed 6 bases at V and 0 bases at J, with 13 bases between. The CDR3 sequence: CSVEIADSTDTQYF. As DNA, the CDR3 is TGCAGCGTCGAAATAGCGGATAGCACAGATACGCAGTATTTT.

V gene TRBV7-2 combines with J gene TRBJ2-1; D call uncertain. Trimming took 5 bases from V and 9 from J, leaving 14 bases between them. Germline-derived CDR1 and CDR2 are SGHTA and FQGNSA. The CDR3 loop spans 13 amino acids. CDR3 nucleotide sequence: TGTGCCAGCAGCCTCCCCCCAGCAGGTGAGCAGTTCTTC. Its protein product is CASSLPPAGEQFF.

The chain uses TRBV28 and TRBJ2-7; 7 bases map to TRBD2. Trimming at V came to 2 bases and at J to 4 bases, leaving 5 bases not matched to a gene. There are 14 residues in the CDR3. CDR1 is MDHEN and CDR2 is SYDVKM in the germline V gene. CDR3 bases: TGTGCCAGCAGTTTAGGTCAGGGAGGGTACGAGCAGTACTTC. It translates to CASSLGQGGYEQYF. The full variable domain, its missing parts supplied by reference TRBV28 and TRBJ2-7, is DVKVTQSSRYLVKRTGEKVFLECVQDMDHENMFWYRQDPGLGLRLIYFSYDVKMKEKGDIPEGYSVSREKKERFSLILESASTNQTSMYLCASSLGQGGYEQYFGPGTRLTVT.

The chain couples TRBV30 to TRBJ1-1; no reliable D call. CDR1 is GTSNPN, CDR2 SVGIG, per germline (reference sequence). The CDR3 spans 11 residues. Trimming removed 5 bases at V and 8 bases at J, with 12 bases between. For the CDR3, the DNA is TGTGCCTGGGGCCCGACAAGGGAAGCTTTCTTT. This sequence encodes CAWGPTREAFF. The full variable domain, completed using reference TRBV30 and TRBJ1-1, is SQTIHQWPATLVQPVGSPLSLECTVEGTSNPNLYWYRQAAGRGLQLLFYSVGIGQISSEVPQNLSASRPQDRQFILSSKKLLLSDSGFYLCAWGPTREAFFGQGTRLTVV.

The V gene is TRBV20-1, the J gene TRBJ2-5; weak D call: TRBD2 (6 bases). Trimming cost V 6 bases and J 3 bases, with 8 bases left between them. Germline CDR1 is DFQATT and CDR2 is SNEGSKA (reference sequence). This CDR3 comprises 11 residues. The CDR3 DNA reads TGCAGTGCAAGGGAGGAAGAGACCCAGTACTTC. Its protein is CSAREEETQYF.

The V gene is TRBV6-6, the J gene TRBJ1-1, with D hard to call. Trimming shortened V by 7 bases and J by 0 bases, and 9 bases separated the two germline ends. Per germline, CDR1 MNHNY and CDR2 SVGAGI (reference sequence). The CDR3 is made up of 13 amino acids. This chain's CDR3 is CASNREVNTEAFF. DNA for the CDR3: TGTGCCAGCAACCGCGAAGTGAACACTGAAGCTTTCTTT.

This sequence joins TRBV9 and TRBJ2-7, with D possibly being TRBD2 (5 bases). This CDR3 has 13 residues. Deletions cut 3 bases from V and 7 bases from J, with 14 bases between. In germline, CDR1 is SGDLS, CDR2 YYNGEE. CDR3 protein: CASSGTGGREQYF. The DNA for the CDR3 is TGTGCCAGCAGCGGGACTGGAGGACGGGAGCAGTACTTC.

The genes are TRBV29-1 and TRBJ1-2; 11 nucleotides line up with TRBD1. The CDR3 totals 18 residues. The J segment lost 1 base and the V segment lost 1 base, leaving 11 bases of the junction unmatched. From germline, CDR1 is SQVTM and CDR2 ANQGSEA. The CDR3 DNA reads as TGCAGCGTTGAAGGGTCCGGGACAGGGGGAGAGATTAACTATGGCTACACCTTC. Protein sequence: CSVEGSGTGGEINYGYTF.

For this clone: Additional DNA sequences in this sample encode the identical CDR3. V and J are TRBV10-1 and TRBJ2-5; possible D gene TRBD2, 5 bases. Looked up from germline, CDR1 is WNHNN and CDR2 is SYGVQD (reference sequence). The CDR3 covers 12 residues. Trimming removed 9 bases from V and 3 bases from J, with 11 bases in between. The CDR3 region is CARPPREETQYF. The CDR3 nucleotides are TGCGCCAGACCCCCGAGGGAAGAGACCCAGTACTTC.

V gene TRBV4-3 combines with J gene TRBJ2-7, with unresolved D. Germline-derived CDR1 and CDR2 are LGHNA and YSLEER. Trimming cost V 2 bases and J 0 bases, with 11 bases left between them. This CDR3 is 15 amino acids long. The DNA for the CDR3 is TGCGCCAGCAGCCAACAAGAACGGAGCTCCTACGAGCAGTACTTC. Encoded protein: CASSQQERSSYEQYF.

The chain is built from TRBV10-3 and TRBJ2-7; 8 nucleotides match TRBD2. Germline V lookup: CDR1 ENHRY, CDR2 SYGVKD. CDR3 length: 14 residues. The V and J ends lost 2 bases and 5 bases, in that order; junction bases with no gene match: 5. CDR3 in amino acids: CAISEASGPDEQYF. CDR3 sequence (DNA): TGTGCCATCAGTGAGGCTAGCGGGCCCGACGAGCAGTACTTC.

This rearrangement joins TRBV5-1 to TRBJ1-2, with 10 bases fitting TRBD1. CDR3 length: 18 amino acids. With V trimmed by 4 bases and J by 0 bases, 12 bases remained unmatched. Germline CDR1 reads SGHRS; CDR2 reads YFSETQ. CDR3 nucleotides: TGCGCCAGCAGCCGGGGGACAGGGGTAATCCTGGCTAACTATGGCTACACCTTC. Encoded protein: CASSRGTGVILANYGYTF.

The gene calls are TRBV19 and TRBJ1-1; the D gene is possibly TRBD1 (6 bases). Trimming removed 5 bases from V and 4 bases from J, with 11 bases in between. The germline CDR1 and CDR2 sequences are LNHDA and SQIVND (reference sequence). CDR3 size: 13 residues. The CDR3 coding sequence is TGTGCCAGTAGTTGGGGGGGCGGCACTGAAGCTTTCTTT. Protein product: CASSWGGGTEAFF.

The chain couples TRBV28 to TRBJ1-6; weak D call: TRBD1 (5 bases). With 3 bases removed from V and 9 bases from J, the gap between germline ends came to 15 bases. Germline-derived CDR1 and CDR2 are MDHEN and SYDVKM. The CDR3 spans 15 residues. This CDR3 is CASSFGQGMASPLHF. For the CDR3, the DNA is TGTGCCAGCAGTTTCGGGCAGGGAATGGCTTCACCCCTCCACTTT.

The chain combines TRBV7-2 with TRBJ2-2; 7 bases agree with TRBD1. The germline V gene encodes CDR1 SGHTA and CDR2 FQGNSA. This CDR3 region has 16 residues. Trimming took 3 bases from V and 2 from J; bases not matched to a gene: 6. CDR3 DNA: TGTGCCAGCAGCTTCAGAGAAGGGGGCAACACCGGGGAGCTGTTTTTT. It yields the protein CASSFREGGNTGELFF. Complete variable domain (other parts from reference TRBV7-2 and TRBJ2-2): GAGVSQSPSNKVTEKGKDVELRCDPISGHTALYWYRQSLGQGLEFLIYFQGNSAPDKSGLPSDRFSAERTGGSVSTLTIQRTQQEDSAVYLCASSFREGGNTGELFFGEGSRLTVL.